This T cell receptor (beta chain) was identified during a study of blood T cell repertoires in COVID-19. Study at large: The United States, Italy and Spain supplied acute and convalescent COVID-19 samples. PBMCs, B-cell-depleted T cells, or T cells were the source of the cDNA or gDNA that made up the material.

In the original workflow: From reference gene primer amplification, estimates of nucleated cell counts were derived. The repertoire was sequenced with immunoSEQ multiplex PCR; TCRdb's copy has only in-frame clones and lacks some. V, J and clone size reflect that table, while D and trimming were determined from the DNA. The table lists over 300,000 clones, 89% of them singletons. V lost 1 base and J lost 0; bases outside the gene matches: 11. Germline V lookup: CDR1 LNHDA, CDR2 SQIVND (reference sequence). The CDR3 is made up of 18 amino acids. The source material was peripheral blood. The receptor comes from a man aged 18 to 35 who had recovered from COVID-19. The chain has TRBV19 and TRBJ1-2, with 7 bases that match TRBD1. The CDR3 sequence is CASSIVGQEGPTNYGYTF. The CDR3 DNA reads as TGTGCCAGTAGTATAGTTGGACAGGAAGGCCCGACTAACTATGGCTACACCTTC.